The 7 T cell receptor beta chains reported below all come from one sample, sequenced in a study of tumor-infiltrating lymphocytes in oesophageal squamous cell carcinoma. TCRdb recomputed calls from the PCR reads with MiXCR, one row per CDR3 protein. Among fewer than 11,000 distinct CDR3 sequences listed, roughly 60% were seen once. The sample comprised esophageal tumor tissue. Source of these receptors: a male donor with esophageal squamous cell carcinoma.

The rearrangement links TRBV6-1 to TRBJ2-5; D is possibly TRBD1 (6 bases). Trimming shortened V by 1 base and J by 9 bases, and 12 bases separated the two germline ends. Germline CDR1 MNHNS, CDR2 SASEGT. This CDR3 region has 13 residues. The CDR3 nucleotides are TGTGCCAGCAGTGAAGAGGGGGATACTGCCCAGTACTTC. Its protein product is CASSEEGDTAQYF.

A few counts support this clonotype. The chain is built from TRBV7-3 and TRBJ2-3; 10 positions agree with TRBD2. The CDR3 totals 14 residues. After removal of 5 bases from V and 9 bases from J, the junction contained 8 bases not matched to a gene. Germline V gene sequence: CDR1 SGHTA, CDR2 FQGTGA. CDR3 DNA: TGTGCCAGCAGCCCTGGGGCTAGCGGGGGAACGCAGTATTTT. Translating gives CASSPGASGGTQYF.

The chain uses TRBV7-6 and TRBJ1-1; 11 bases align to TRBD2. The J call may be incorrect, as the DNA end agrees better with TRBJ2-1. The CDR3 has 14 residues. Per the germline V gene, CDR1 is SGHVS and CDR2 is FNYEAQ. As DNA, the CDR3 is TGTGCCAGCAGCTTAACGGGACTAGCGGAAGAGCAGTTCTTC. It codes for CASSLTGLAEEQFF.

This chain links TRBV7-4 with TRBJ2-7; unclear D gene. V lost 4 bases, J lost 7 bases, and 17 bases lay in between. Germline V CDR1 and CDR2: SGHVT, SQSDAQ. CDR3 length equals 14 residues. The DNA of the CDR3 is TGTGCCAGCAGCTCAGCGAGAAACTACAATGAGCAGTACTTC. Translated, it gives CASSSARNYNEQYF.

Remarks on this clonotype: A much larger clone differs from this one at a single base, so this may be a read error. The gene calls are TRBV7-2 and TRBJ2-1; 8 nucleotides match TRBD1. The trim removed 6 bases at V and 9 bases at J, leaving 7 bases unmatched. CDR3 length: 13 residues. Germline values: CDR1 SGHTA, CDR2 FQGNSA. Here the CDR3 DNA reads TGTGCCAGCAGTTCGGACAGGGACGGTGAGCAGTTCTTC. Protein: CASSSDRDGEQFF.

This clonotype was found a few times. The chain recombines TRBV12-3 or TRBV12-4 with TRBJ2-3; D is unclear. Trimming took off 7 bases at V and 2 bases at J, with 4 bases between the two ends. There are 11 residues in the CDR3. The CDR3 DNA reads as TGTGCCAGCACCTCCACAGATACGCAGTATTTT. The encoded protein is CASTSTDTQYF.

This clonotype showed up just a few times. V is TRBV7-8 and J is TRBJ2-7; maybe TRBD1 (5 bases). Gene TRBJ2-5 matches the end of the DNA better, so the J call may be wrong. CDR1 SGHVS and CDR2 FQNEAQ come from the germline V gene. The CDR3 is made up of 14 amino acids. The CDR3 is CASSLRTTQETQYF. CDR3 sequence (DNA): TGTGCCAGCAGCTTAAGGACAACCCAAGAGACCCAGTACTTC.